One and the same sample provided the 27 T cell receptor beta chains below, sequenced in a study of T cell responses to AZD1222 COVID-19 vaccine. Generated by immunoSEQ multiplex PCR, the TCRdb table keeps only in-frame clones and is missing some. The sample has about 140,000 clones, about 93% seen once. The sequenced sample was peripheral blood, obtained 28 days after the second AZD1222 dose. These receptors all stem from an adult who received the AZD1222 COVID-19 vaccine.

The rearrangement links TRBV28 to TRBJ2-3; TRBD1 matches 9 bases. The CDR3 extends over 18 amino acids. Germline V lookup: CDR1 MDHEN, CDR2 SYDVKM. Germline trimming cut 5 bases from V and 1 base from J; bases unmatched to any gene: 13. The chain's CDR3 is CASSPIWGDRDGTDTQYF. Written as DNA, the CDR3 is TGTGCCAGCAGTCCGATTTGGGGGGACAGGGACGGCACAGATACGCAGTATTTT.

The chain carries TRBV19 and TRBJ1-2; no clear D. Deletions cut 3 bases from V and 7 bases from J, with 9 bases between. Germline V gene lookup returns CDR1 LNHDA and CDR2 SQIVND (reference sequence). This CDR3 has 12 residues. The CDR3 protein is CASSIGVRGYTF. CDR3 coding DNA: TGTGCCAGTAGTATCGGGGTTCGTGGCTACACCTTC.

This chain joins TRBV19 and TRBJ1-2; D gene uncertain. The V end was cut by 5 bases, the J end by 4 bases, with 14 bases between. The V gene's germline CDR1 is LNHDA and CDR2 SQIVND (reference sequence). The CDR3 has 14 amino acids. Here the CDR3 reads CASSRGRRSYGYTF. The CDR3 coding sequence is TGTGCCAGTAGTCGCGGGCGGAGATCCTATGGCTACACCTTC.

This chain uses TRBV30 with TRBJ2-3; D ambiguous. Germline values: CDR1 GTSNPN, CDR2 SVGIG (reference sequence). CDR3 length equals 11 residues. With 8 bases removed from V and 8 bases from J, the gap between germline ends came to 14 bases. CDR3 bases: TGTGCCGTCAAGGGTACGGGTACGCAGTATTTT. Translating it yields CAVKGTGTQYF.

The chain has TRBV28 and TRBJ2-5, with D perhaps matching TRBD2 (7 bases). Germline values: CDR1 MDHEN, CDR2 SYDVKM. The V and J ends lost 4 bases and 0 bases respectively, with 9 bases between them. This CDR3 comprises 14 residues. The CDR3 sequence: CASSWEGDQETQYF. The CDR3 DNA follows: TGTGCCAGCAGTTGGGAGGGGGACCAAGAGACCCAGTACTTC. Based on the CDR3 plus reference TRBV28 and TRBJ2-5, the full variable domain is DVKVTQSSRYLVKRTGEKVFLECVQDMDHENMFWYRQDPGLGLRLIYFSYDVKMKEKGDIPEGYSVSREKKERFSLILESASTNQTSMYLCASSWEGDQETQYFGPGTRLLVL.

The table lists this clone with a count of one. The V gene is TRBV30, the J gene TRBJ1-2, with a weak D call TRBD1 (5 bases). V dropped 2 bases and J dropped 8 bases, with 12 bases sitting between them. Looked up from germline, CDR1 is GTSNPN and CDR2 is SVGIG (reference sequence). There are 12 residues in the CDR3. This CDR3 reads CAWSPGVRGYTF. CDR3 coding DNA: TGTGCCTGGAGTCCGGGGGTTAGGGGCTACACCTTC.

The chain combines TRBV24-1 with TRBJ2-7; maybe TRBD1 (5 bases). The germline gives CDR1 KGHDR, CDR2 SFDVKD. The CDR3 consists of 12 residues. V was clipped by 7 bases and J by 3 bases, with 9 bases between them. CDR3 in DNA: TGTGCCACCAGCGATGACAGCTACGAGCAGTACTTC. It yields the protein CATSDDSYEQYF.

The rearrangement joins TRBV4-1 to TRBJ2-7; 14 nucleotides line up with TRBD2. The germline gives CDR1 MGHRA, CDR2 YSYEKL. The V segment lost 6 bases and the J segment 6 bases; nucleotides outside the gene matches: 13. This CDR3 spans 17 amino acids. The CDR3, as DNA: TGCGCCAGCAGGCGACTAGCGGGGGGGCTGGGGGAAGGCGAGCAGTACTTC. This sequence encodes CASRRLAGGLGEGEQYF.

The J gene is TRBJ1-1, the V gene TRBV29-1; no definite D call. The ends were cut back, 2 bases at V and 2 bases at J, with 9 bases in the middle. Germline V CDR1 and CDR2: SQVTM, ANQGSEA. The CDR3 is 13 residues long. The CDR3 protein is CSVESPENTEAFF. The CDR3 nucleotides are TGCAGCGTTGAATCTCCGGAAAACACTGAAGCTTTCTTT.

V and J are TRBV24-1 and TRBJ2-1; D is undetermined. Germline V gene sequence: CDR1 KGHDR, CDR2 SFDVKD. Between the trimmed V and J ends, which lost 4 bases and 7 bases, there was a span of 10 bases. The CDR3 has 13 amino acids. CDR3 residues: CATSDPRLNEQFF. For the CDR3, the DNA is TGTGCCACCAGTGACCCCAGGTTAAATGAGCAGTTCTTC.

V and J are TRBV7-9 and TRBJ1-2; 9 nucleotides match TRBD1. V was pared by 7 bases and J by 10 bases, with 7 bases of the junction left unmatched. Germline assignment: CDR1 SEHNR and CDR2 FQNEAQ (reference sequence). The CDR3 runs to 12 residues. CDR3 nucleotide sequence: TGTGCCAGCACCGTGGGACAGGGAGTCTACACCTTC. Protein product: CASTVGQGVYTF.

The chain combines TRBV3-1 (or the pseudogene TRBV3-2) with TRBJ1-2; D not resolved. Trimming stripped 0 bases from V and 4 bases from J, with 6 bases between. The CDR3 contains 13 residues. Looked up from germline, CDR1 is LGHDT and CDR2 is YNNKEL (reference sequence). CDR3 sequence reads: CASSQDVPYGYTF. CDR3 sequence (DNA): TGTGCCAGCAGCCAAGATGTGCCCTATGGCTACACCTTC.

This chain links TRBV5-1 with TRBJ1-2; D unresolved. V lost 3 bases and J 4 bases, leaving 4 bases between the germline ends. Germline V lookup: CDR1 SGHRS, CDR2 YFSETQ. The CDR3 covers 11 residues. CDR3 coding DNA: TGCGCCAGCAGCTCTTCCTATGGCTACACCTTC. As protein: CASSSSYGYTF.

This clone occurred once. The chain is built from TRBV7-8 and TRBJ1-2; TRBD1 matches at 8 bases. The germline CDR1 and CDR2 sequences are SGHVS and FQNEAQ. There are 13 residues in the CDR3. J lost 11 bases, V lost 5 bases, and 10 bases had no gene match. The CDR3 sequence: CASSPWGQAGYTF. In nucleotides, the CDR3 is TGTGCCAGCAGCCCATGGGGACAGGCCGGGTACACCTTC.

CDR3 sequence (DNA): TGTGCCAGCAGTTCCACCGCTCTGACGGCGTCGCGAAACACCATATATTTT. It yields the protein CASSSTALTASRNTIYF. V usage is TRBV11-2 and J usage is TRBJ1-3, with D unresolved. Germline CDR1 SGHAT, CDR2 FQNNGV. Trimming took 6 bases from V and 5 from J, leaving 23 bases between them. The CDR3 consists of 17 residues.

This rearrangement joins TRBV6-2 or TRBV6-3 to TRBJ1-5, with D tentatively TRBD1 (5 bases). V was cut by 0 bases and J by 3 bases, with 12 bases left in between. CDR3 length: 16 residues. Germline V gene data show CDR1 as MNHEY and CDR2 as SVGEGT. The CDR3 loop is CASSYSTQGFNQPQHF. CDR3 bases: TGTGCCAGCAGTTACTCGACGCAGGGATTCAATCAGCCCCAGCATTTT.

This rearrangement joins TRBV19 to TRBJ1-2, with D perhaps matching TRBD1 (5 bases). Germline V gives CDR1 LNHDA, CDR2 SQIVND (reference sequence). CDR3 length: 12 residues. The V end lost 6 bases, the J end lost 7 bases, and 12 bases lay between the germline ends. The CDR3 sequence is CASREGLGGYTF. The DNA of the CDR3 is TGTGCCAGTAGGGAGGGACTCGGTGGCTACACCTTC.

V is TRBV10-3 and J is TRBJ1-1, with 7 bases aligning to TRBD1. Germline CDR1 ENHRY, CDR2 SYGVKD. The trim removed 4 bases at V and 6 bases at J, leaving 14 bases unmatched. This CDR3 spans 16 amino acids. The CDR3 coding sequence is TGTGCCATCAGTGGGGCAATAGGGGGCGACGCCTCTGAAGCTTTCTTT. Translating gives CAISGAIGGDASEAFF.

This chain uses TRBV18 with TRBJ1-2; D gene unclear. The CDR3 sequence is 15 residues long. Between the trimmed V and J ends, which lost 2 bases and 7 bases, there was a span of 17 bases. Looked up from germline, CDR1 is KGHSH and CDR2 is LQKENI. The CDR3 DNA follows: TGTGCCAGCTCACCAATGGCCGGGGTTACTGGTGGCTACACCTTC. Translating it yields CASSPMAGVTGGYTF. The full variable domain, completed using reference TRBV18 and TRBJ1-2, is NAGVMQNPRHLVRRRGQEARLRCSPMKGHSHVYWYRQLPEEGLKFMVYLQKENIIDESGMPKERFSAEFPKEGPSILRIQQVVRGDSAAYFCASSPMAGVTGGYTFGSGTRLTVV.

The gene calls are TRBV28 and TRBJ1-5, with 9 positions matching TRBD1. J lost 0 bases, V lost 5 bases, and 14 bases had no gene match. The CDR3 runs 19 residues. Looked up from germline, CDR1 is MDHEN and CDR2 is SYDVKM. In DNA form, the CDR3 reads TGTGCCAGCAGTCAACAGGGGGCCTTTAATTACGATAGCAATCAGCCCCAGCATTTT. Its protein is CASSQQGAFNYDSNQPQHF.

J is TRBJ1-1 and V is TRBV30; D is undetermined. The germline V gene encodes CDR1 GTSNPN and CDR2 SVGIG (reference sequence). The V and J ends lost 0 bases and 1 base respectively, with 6 bases between them. The CDR3 is made up of 13 amino acids. The CDR3 DNA reads as TGTGCCTGGAGTGTGGAGGGGAACACTGAAGCTTTCTTT. Translation gives CAWSVEGNTEAFF. Complete variable domain (other parts from reference TRBV30 and TRBJ1-1): SQTIHQWPATLVQPVGSPLSLECTVEGTSNPNLYWYRQAAGRGLQLLFYSVGIGQISSEVPQNLSASRPQDRQFILSSKKLLLSDSGFYLCAWSVEGNTEAFFGQGTRLTVV.

On this clone itself: Within the sample, other DNA sequences also encode this same CDR3. The V call is TRBV30, the J call TRBJ2-7; no reliable D call. The CDR3 runs 11 residues. From germline, CDR1 is GTSNPN and CDR2 SVGIG (reference sequence). Trimming took off 0 bases at V and 6 bases at J, with 6 bases between the two ends. The CDR3 nucleotides read TGTGCCTGGAGTGTACTGGGCGAGCAGTACTTC. Its protein product is CAWSVLGEQYF.

The rearrangement joins TRBV3-1 (or the pseudogene TRBV3-2) to TRBJ2-7; 9 nucleotides match TRBD1. With 2 bases clipped from V and 4 bases from J, the junction kept 6 bases outside the gene matches. This CDR3 contains 15 residues. Germline V gene sequence: CDR1 LGHDT, CDR2 YNNKEL (reference sequence). The CDR3 DNA reads TGTGCCAGCAGCCAACCGGGACAGGGTTGGTACGAGCAGTACTTC. Protein product: CASSQPGQGWYEQYF.

V is TRBV4-1 and J is TRBJ1-1; perhaps TRBD1 as D (5 bases). The CDR3 runs 14 residues. CDR1 and CDR2 from the germline V gene are MGHRA and YSYEKL. Trimming removed 1 base from V and 4 bases from J, with 10 bases in between. The CDR3: CASSQGGGGTEAFF. The CDR3 DNA reads as TGCGCCAGCAGCCAAGGCGGGGGGGGCACTGAAGCTTTCTTT.

V usage is TRBV11-3 and J usage is TRBJ2-3; TRBD1 aligns across 7 bases. Germline lookup yields CDR1 SGHNT and CDR2 YENEEA. V lost 5 bases, J lost 4 bases, and 3 bases stayed unmatched. This CDR3 contains 13 residues. The CDR3 DNA is TGTGCCAGCAGCCAGACAGGGCCAGATACGCAGTATTTT. Its protein product is CASSQTGPDTQYF.

The rearrangement links TRBV5-1 to TRBJ1-1; possible D gene TRBD1, 5 bases. This CDR3 is built from 15 residues. The ends were cut back, 5 bases at V and 0 bases at J, with 14 bases in the middle. The germline V gene has CDR1 SGHRS and CDR2 YFSETQ. CDR3 residues: CASRRDFRMNTEAFF. CDR3 coding DNA: TGCGCCAGCAGACGGGACTTTCGGATGAACACTGAAGCTTTCTTT.

The rearrangement uses TRBV7-9 and TRBJ2-2, with D possibly called TRBD1 or TRBD2 (6 bases each). V lost 11 bases, J lost 9 bases, and 22 bases lay in between. CDR1 is SEHNR and CDR2 is FQNEAQ in the germline V gene (reference sequence). CDR3 length: 14 amino acids. CDR3 residues: CACKRGTSNRELFF. The DNA for the CDR3 is TGTGCCTGCAAACGGGGGACATCGAACAGGGAGCTGTTTTTT.